Sequencing of this TCR beta chain was carried out in a study of blood T cell repertoires in COVID-19. As for the study in general: Sites in the United States, Italy and Spain provided acute and convalescent COVID-19 samples. From T cells, B-cell-depleted T cells, or PBMCs came the material, which was cDNA or gDNA.

Trimming took off 4 bases at V and 5 bases at J, with 17 bases between the two ends. CDR3 length: 14 amino acids. The germline CDR1 and CDR2 sequences are GTSNPN and SVGIG (reference sequence). This clone has only a few counts. Per the study methods: How many nucleated cells were present was estimated from reference gene primer amplification. TCRdb's copy holds only in-frame clones and misses some; the assay was immunoSEQ multiplex PCR. V and J calls and clone size are copied from that table; D and trimming were computed from the DNA. Of more than 100,000 clones in the sample, 70% to 85% were seen once.

The genes are TRBV30 and TRBJ1-2; D unclear. Sequenced material: peripheral blood. This clonotype was obtained from a human donor with acute or convalescent COVID-19. The donor label of this sample is uncertain. The CDR3 reads CAWNGGGQAYGYTF. The DNA for the CDR3 is TGTGCCTGGAACGGAGGAGGGCAAGCGTATGGCTACACCTTC.